The clone carrying this TCR beta chain has just a few counts. The antigen is undetermined. One end of the junction is discordant with germline, which a read error may explain. This sample stems from a study of regulatory T cells in long-lasting Graves disease. General study results and limits: Patients with persistent disease showed a bias toward TRBV28, TRBJ1-2 and TRBJ2-5. What was studied was peripheral blood only, and not thyroid tissue.

For TCR beta, libraries came from iRepertoire HTBI primers and Arm-PCR of CDR3 regions. MiXCR was run by TCRdb on the multiplex PCR reads, yielding one entry per CDR3 protein. The table includes over 350,000 distinct CDR3 sequences, 15% detected once. Sample time point: newly diagnosed GD, antithyroid drugs for less than 3 months. PBMC-extracted RNA yielded the TCR library. EDTA tubes received around 9 milliliters of drawn peripheral blood. The CDR3 sequence is 14 residues long. Germline V gene lookup returns CDR1 MNHEY and CDR2 SMNVEV (reference sequence). These data also featured in a second study, about T cells in Graves' hyperthyroidism and ophthalmopathy. As that report states: Most clonotypes that expanded in the thyroid above 0.001 also showed up in blood.

The chain links TRBV27 to TRBJ1-2; 8 bases fit TRBD1. The material sequenced was peripheral blood mononuclear cells (PBMCs), taken at new diagnosis, from a patient treated with antithyroid drugs. The TCR comes from a woman between 40 and 55 years old with Graves disease. The CDR3 DNA sequence: TGTGCCAGCAGTCTTGGACAGGGCCACTATGACTACACCTTC. It encodes CASSLGQGHYDYTF.